This T cell receptor beta chain was sequenced for a study of OX40 agonist ivuxolimab in advanced cancers. Study at large: Patients with hepatocellular carcinoma, melanoma, renal cell or head and neck cancer made up the dose-escalation patients.

Clones were sequenced by immunoSEQ multiplex PCR, and TCRdb holds only the in-frame ones, with some missing. The sample has about 44,000 clones; 85% to 95% are singletons. Regarding the study as a whole: Some of the lowest clonal expansion was seen in partial responders at 0.1-3.0 mg/kg. Not determined was the antigen specificity of the expanded peripheral T cells. At doses 0.1 to 3.0 mg/kg, CD4+ and CD8+ clones expanded.

On this clone: Its antigen remains unknown.

CDR1 SGHAT and CDR2 FQNNGV come from the germline V gene. This CDR3 is built from 16 residues. J lost 3 bases, V lost 2 bases, and 9 bases had no gene match. The TCR sequence derives from an adult with an advanced solid tumor such as melanoma, head and neck, liver or kidney cancer. The gene calls are TRBV11-2 and TRBJ2-7, with TRBD2 matching over 8 bases. This specimen consisted of CD4+ or CD8+ T cells sorted from blood, obtained in a trial of the OX40 agonist ivuxolimab. CDR3 loop: CASSLIPGLGVYEQYF. Written as DNA, the CDR3 is TGTGCCAGCAGCTTAATACCGGGACTAGGGGTCTACGAGCAGTACTTC.